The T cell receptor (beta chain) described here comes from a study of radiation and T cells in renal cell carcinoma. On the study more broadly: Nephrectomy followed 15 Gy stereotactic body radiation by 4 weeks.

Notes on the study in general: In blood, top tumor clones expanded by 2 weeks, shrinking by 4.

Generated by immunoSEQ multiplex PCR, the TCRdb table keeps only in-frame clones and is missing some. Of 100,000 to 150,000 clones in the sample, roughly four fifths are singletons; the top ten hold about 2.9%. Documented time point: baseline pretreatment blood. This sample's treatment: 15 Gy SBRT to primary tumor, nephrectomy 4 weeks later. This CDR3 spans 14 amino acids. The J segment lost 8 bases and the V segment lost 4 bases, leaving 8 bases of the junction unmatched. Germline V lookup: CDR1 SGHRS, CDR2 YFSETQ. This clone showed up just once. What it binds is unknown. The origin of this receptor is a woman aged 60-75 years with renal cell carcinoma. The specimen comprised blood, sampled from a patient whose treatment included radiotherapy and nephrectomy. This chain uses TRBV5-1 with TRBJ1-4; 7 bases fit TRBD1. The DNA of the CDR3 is TGCGCCAGCAGCGCGGGACAGCGAGGGGAAAAACTGTTTTTT. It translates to CASSAGQRGEKLFF.